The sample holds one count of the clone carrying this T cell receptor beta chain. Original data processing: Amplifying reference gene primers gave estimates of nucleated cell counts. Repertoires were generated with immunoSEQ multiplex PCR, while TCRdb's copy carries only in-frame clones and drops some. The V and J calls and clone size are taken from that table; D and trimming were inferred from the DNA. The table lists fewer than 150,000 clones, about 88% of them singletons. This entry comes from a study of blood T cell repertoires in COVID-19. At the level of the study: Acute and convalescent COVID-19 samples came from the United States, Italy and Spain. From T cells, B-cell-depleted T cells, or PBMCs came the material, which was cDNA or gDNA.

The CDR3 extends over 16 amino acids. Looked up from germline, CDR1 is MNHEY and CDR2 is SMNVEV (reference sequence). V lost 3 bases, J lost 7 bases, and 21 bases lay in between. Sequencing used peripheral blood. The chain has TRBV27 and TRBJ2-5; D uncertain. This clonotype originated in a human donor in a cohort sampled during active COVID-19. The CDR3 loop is CASSLSLEAAVGTQYF. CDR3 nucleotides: TGTGCCAGCAGTTTGTCATTAGAGGCGGCCGTAGGGACCCAGTACTTC.